The clone carrying this TCR beta chain came up once. Its antigen is unidentified. The entry originates in a study of shared clonotypes between healthy human individuals. Turning to the study itself: Ranging from 18 to 49 in age, donors were a couple of women and a few men. Three plates were used per donor for CD4 naive, three for CD4 memory, two for CD8 naive and one for CD8 memory. Findings and caveats of the study: Clonotype sharing among donors, it was expected, would be affected by sequencing depth.

V shed 4 bases, J shed 2 bases, and the junction held 13 bases outside the gene matches. The CDR3 totals 17 residues. Germline CDR1 SEHNR, CDR2 FQNEAQ (reference sequence). This table comes from immunoSEQ multiplex PCR, and its TCRdb copy is limited to in-frame clones, with some not included. The table has some 2,000,000 clones, about 95% seen once. Terminally differentiated effector memory CD45RA+ cells were left out of the naive CD8 fraction, which was CD45RO-negative and positively selected for CCR7. This receptor was identified in a man between 18 and 35 years old in good health. The sample was naive CD8+ T cells sorted from blood. The chain employs TRBV7-9 and TRBJ2-7; 8 bases align to TRBD2. CDR3 loop: CASSSSRGSGSPYEQYF. For the CDR3, the DNA is TGTGCCAGCAGCTCGTCCCGGGGGAGCGGGAGTCCCTACGAGCAGTACTTC.